A selection of T cell receptor beta chains follows, all from one sample in a study of CD8 T cells in Susac syndrome. TCRdb re-called the immunoSEQ multiplex PCR reads through MiXCR, storing one row per CDR3 protein. This sample has over 150,000 distinct CDR3 sequences, with over 90% found just once. Sequencing was carried out using CD4+ T cells from PBMCs. Receptors were obtained from a human donor with Susac syndrome. The CDR3 runs from the conserved cysteine through the conserved F or W. The order of the fields is V gene, D gene, J gene, clone size, CDR3 DNA, CDR3 protein. D genes are given only for firm matches. Part of the rows lack a size; the others show once, few, many or a class for expanded clones.

TRBV4-2	NA	TRBJ2-2	NA	TGTGCCAGCAGCGAAACGACATCCCGGGGAACCGGGGAGCTGTTTTTT	CASSETTSRGTGELFF
TRBV20-1	NA	TRBJ2-7	NA	TGCAGTGCCCAGGCGGCGTCTACTTCCTCCGAGCAGTACTTC	CSAQAASTSSEQYF
TRBV6-5	NA	TRBJ2-5	NA	TGTGCCAGCAGTTACTCGATGCCCGGCGGAAAAGAGACCCAGTACTTC	CASSYSMPGGKETQYF
TRBV29-1	TRBD2	TRBJ2-1	NA	TGCAGCGTTGAAGACTGGACTAGCGGGAGCTCCTACAATGAGCAGTTCTTC	CSVEDWTSGSSYNEQFF
TRBV30	NA	TRBJ1-1	once	TGTGCCTGGAAGGGGGAGAACACTGAAGCTTTCTTT	CAWKGENTEAFF
TRBV30	NA	TRBJ1-3	NA	TGTGCCTGGAGGGCATCACTCGGACAGATCTCTGGAAACACCATATATTTT	CAWRASLGQISGNTIYF
TRBV20-1	TRBD2	TRBJ2-1	NA	TGCAGTGCTTCAGTCCCCTGGCTAGCGGGAACCCCATACAATGAGCAGTTCTTC	CSASVPWLAGTPYNEQFF
TRBV5-4	TRBD2	TRBJ2-3	NA	TGTGCCAGCAGCTACGGGGGGGCCTTCCCCACAGATACGCAGTATTTT	CASSYGGAFPTDTQYF
TRBV27	TRBD2	TRBJ2-3	NA	TGTGCCAGCAGTTCGGAGCGGGAGGCCTACACAGATACGCAGTATTTT	CASSSEREAYTDTQYF
TRBV5-4	NA	TRBJ2-3	NA	TGTGCCAGCAACCCCAGGTTACCCGTTTCTTTCACAGATACGCAGTATTTT	CASNPRLPVSFTDTQYF
TRBV20-1	NA	TRBJ2-5	NA	TGCAGTGCTATAGGGGGACAAAGAACTTACCAAGAGACCCAGTACTTC	CSAIGGQRTYQETQYF
TRBV7-8	NA	TRBJ1-1	once	TGTGCCAGCAGCCCGAGGTTCCCAGGGAACACTGAAGCTTTCTTT	CASSPRFPGNTEAFF